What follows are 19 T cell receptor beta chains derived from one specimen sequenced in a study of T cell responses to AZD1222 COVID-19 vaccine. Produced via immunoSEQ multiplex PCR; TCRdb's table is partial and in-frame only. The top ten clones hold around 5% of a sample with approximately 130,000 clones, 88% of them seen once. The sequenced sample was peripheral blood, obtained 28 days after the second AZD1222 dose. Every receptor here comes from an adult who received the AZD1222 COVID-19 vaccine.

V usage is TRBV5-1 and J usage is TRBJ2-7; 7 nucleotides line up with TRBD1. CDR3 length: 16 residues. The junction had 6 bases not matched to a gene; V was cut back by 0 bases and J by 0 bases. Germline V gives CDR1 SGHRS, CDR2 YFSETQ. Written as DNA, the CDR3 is TGCGCCAGCAGCTTGGTTGGGACAGCGAGCTCCTACGAGCAGTACTTC. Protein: CASSLVGTASSYEQYF.

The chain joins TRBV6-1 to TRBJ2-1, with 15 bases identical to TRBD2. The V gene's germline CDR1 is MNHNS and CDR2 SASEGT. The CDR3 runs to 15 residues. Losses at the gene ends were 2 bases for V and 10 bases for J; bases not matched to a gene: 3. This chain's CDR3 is CASSERTSGGAEQFF. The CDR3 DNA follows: TGTGCCAGCAGTGAAAGGACTAGCGGGGGGGCGGAGCAGTTCTTC.

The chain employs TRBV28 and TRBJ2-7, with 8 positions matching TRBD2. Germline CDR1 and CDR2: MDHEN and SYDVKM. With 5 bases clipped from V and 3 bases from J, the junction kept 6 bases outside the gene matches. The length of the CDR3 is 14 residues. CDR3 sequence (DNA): TGTGCCAGCAGTGGGATAGCGGGACGCTACGAGCAGTACTTC. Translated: CASSGIAGRYEQYF.

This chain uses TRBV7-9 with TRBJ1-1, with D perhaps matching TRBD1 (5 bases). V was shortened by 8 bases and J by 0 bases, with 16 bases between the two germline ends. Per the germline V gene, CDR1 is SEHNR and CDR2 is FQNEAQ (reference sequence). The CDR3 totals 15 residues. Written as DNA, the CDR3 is TGTGCCAGCGGAACTTCGGGACTCCTGAACACTGAAGCTTTCTTT. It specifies CASGTSGLLNTEAFF.

CDR3 bases: TGTGCCAGCAGCTTCGCCGGGGAGCTGTTTTTT. It codes for CASSFAGELFF. The chain employs TRBV7-3 and TRBJ2-2; D is unresolved. The germline CDR1 and CDR2 sequences are SGHTA and FQGTGA. The CDR3 is 11 residues long. The V gene lost 3 bases and the J gene lost 6 bases, with 2 bases spanning the gap.

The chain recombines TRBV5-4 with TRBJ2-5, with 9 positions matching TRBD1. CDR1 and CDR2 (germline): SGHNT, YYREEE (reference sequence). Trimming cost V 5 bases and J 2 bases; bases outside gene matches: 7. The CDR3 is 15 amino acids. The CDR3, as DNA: TGTGCCAGCAGTTCGGGACAGGGAGGGCAAGAGACCCAGTACTTC. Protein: CASSSGQGGQETQYF.

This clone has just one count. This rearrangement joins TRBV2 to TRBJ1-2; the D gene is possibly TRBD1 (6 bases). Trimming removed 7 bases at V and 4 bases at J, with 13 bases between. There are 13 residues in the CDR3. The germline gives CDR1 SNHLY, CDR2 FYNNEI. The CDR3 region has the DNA TGTGCCAGCACCCCGGGACATGGCTATGGCTACACCTTC. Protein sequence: CASTPGHGYGYTF.

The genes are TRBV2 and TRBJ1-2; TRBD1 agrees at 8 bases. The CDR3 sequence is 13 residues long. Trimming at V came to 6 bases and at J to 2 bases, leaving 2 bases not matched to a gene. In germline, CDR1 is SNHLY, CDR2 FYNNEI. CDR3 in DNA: TGTGCCAGCAGACAGGGGGAAAACTATGGCTACACCTTC. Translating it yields CASRQGENYGYTF. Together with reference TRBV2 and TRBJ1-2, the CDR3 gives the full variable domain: EPEVTQTPSHQVTQMGQEVILRCVPISNHLYFYWYRQILGQKVEFLVSFYNNEISEKSEIFDDQFSVERPDGSNFTLKIRSTKLEDSAMYFCASRQGENYGYTFGSGTRLTVV.

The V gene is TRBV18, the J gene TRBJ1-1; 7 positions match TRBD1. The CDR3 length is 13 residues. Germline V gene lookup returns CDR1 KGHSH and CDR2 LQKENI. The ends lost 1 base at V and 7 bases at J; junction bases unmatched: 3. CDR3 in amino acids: CASSPRQGDEAFF. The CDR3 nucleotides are TGTGCCAGCTCACCACGGCAGGGGGATGAAGCTTTCTTT.

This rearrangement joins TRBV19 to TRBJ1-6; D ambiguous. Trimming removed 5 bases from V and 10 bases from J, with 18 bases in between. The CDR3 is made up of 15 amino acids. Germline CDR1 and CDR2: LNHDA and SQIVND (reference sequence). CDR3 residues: CASSDRREGTSPLHF. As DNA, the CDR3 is TGTGCCAGTAGTGACCGTCGAGAAGGAACCTCACCCCTCCACTTT.

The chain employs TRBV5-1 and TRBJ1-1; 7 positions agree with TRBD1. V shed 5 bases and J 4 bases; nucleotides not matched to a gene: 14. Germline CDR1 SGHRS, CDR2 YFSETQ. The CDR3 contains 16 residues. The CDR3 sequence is CASSKEGAQVGTEAFF. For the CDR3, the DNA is TGCGCCAGCAGTAAGGAGGGGGCGCAGGTTGGCACTGAAGCTTTCTTT. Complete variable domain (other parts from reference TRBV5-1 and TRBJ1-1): KAGVTQTPRYLIKTRGQQVTLSCSPISGHRSVSWYQQTPGQGLQFLFEYFSETQRNKGNFPGRFSGRQFSNSRSEMNVSTLELGDSALYLCASSKEGAQVGTEAFFGQGTRLTVV.

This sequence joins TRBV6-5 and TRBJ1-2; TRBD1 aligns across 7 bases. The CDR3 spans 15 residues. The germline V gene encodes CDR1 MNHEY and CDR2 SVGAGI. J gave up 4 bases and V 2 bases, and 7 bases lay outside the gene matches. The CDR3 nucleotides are TGTGCCAGCAGTTACCAGGGACAGTGGGGCTATGGCTACACCTTC. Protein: CASSYQGQWGYGYTF.

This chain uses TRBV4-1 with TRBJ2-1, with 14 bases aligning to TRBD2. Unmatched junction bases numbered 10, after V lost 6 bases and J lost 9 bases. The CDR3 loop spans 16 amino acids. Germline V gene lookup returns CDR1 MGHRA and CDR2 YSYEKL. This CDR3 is CASSRLLGLAGVEQFF. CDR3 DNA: TGCGCCAGCAGTCGCCTTCTGGGACTAGCGGGAGTTGAGCAGTTCTTC.

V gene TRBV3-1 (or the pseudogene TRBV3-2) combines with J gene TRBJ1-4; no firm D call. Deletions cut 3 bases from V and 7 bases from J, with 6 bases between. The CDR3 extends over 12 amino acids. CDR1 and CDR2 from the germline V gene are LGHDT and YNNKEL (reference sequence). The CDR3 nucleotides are TGTGCCAGCAGCCACGGACGTGAAAAACTGTTTTTT. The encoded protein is CASSHGREKLFF.

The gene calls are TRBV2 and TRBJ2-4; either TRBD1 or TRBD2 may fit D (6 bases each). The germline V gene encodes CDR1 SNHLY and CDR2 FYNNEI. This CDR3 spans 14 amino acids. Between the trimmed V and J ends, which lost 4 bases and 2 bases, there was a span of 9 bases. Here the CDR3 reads CASSGGAPKNIQYF. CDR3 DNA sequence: TGTGCCAGCAGTGGGGGGGCCCCCAAAAACATTCAGTACTTC.

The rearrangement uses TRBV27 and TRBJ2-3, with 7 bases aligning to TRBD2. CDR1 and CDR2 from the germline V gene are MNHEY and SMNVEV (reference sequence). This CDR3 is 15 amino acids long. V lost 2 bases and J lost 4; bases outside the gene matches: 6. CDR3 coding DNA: TGTGCCAGCAGTTTAGCGGGAGTGGCGGCAGATACGCAGTATTTT. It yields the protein CASSLAGVAADTQYF.

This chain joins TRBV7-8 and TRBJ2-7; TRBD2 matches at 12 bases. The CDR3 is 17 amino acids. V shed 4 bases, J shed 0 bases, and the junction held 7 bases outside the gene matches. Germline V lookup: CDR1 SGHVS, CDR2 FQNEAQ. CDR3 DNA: TGTGCCAGCAGCTCGAGCCTAGCGGGGGGGCTCTCCTACGAGCAGTACTTC. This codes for CASSSSLAGGLSYEQYF. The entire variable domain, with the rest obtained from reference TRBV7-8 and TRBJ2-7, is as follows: GAGVSQSPRYKVAKRGQDVALRCDPISGHVSLFWYQQALGQGPEFLTYFQNEAQLDKSGLPSDRFFAERPEGSVSTLKIQRTQQEDSAVYLCASSSSLAGGLSYEQYFGPGTRLTVT.

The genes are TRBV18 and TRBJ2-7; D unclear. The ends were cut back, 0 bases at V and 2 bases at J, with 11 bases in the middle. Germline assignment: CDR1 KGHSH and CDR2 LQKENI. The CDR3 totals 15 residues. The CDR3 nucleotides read TGTGCCAGCTCACCACCGATTATGGGAACCTACGAGCAGTACTTC. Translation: CASSPPIMGTYEQYF.

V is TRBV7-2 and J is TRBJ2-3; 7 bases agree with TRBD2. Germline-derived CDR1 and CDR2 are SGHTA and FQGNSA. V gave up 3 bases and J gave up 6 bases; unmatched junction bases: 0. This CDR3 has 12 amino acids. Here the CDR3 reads CASSFSGDTQYF. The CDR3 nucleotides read TGTGCCAGCAGCTTTAGCGGGGATACGCAGTATTTT.